The 22 T cell receptor beta chains reported below all come from one sample, sequenced in a study of blood T cells in healthy people across ages. Alongside a J-beta primer mix, a sample-barcoded 5' primer served in a second PCR lasting about 6 to 11 cycles. A single record per CDR3 protein comes from TCRdb applying MiXCR to the 5' RACE reads. The sample includes around 1.5 million distinct CDR3 sequences, around 55% of them seen just once. Sequencing used blood. Receptors originate from a man aged 18 to 30 in good health.

The J gene is TRBJ1-5, the V gene TRBV10-3, with 9 nucleotides matching TRBD1. The germline gives CDR1 ENHRY, CDR2 SYGVKD. This CDR3 is 13 amino acids long. The CDR3 region is CATRQGDHQPQHF. The CDR3 nucleotides read TGTGCTACCCGACAGGGGGACCATCAGCCCCAGCATTTT.

The chain links TRBV7-2 to TRBJ2-7, with 9 bases that match TRBD2. From germline, CDR1 is SGHTA and CDR2 FQGNSA. Losses at the gene ends were 1 base for V and 3 bases for J; bases not matched to a gene: 4. This CDR3 spans 15 amino acids. The CDR3 DNA is TGTGCCAGCAGCTTAGAGGGACTAGCTTACTACGAGCAGTACTTC. Translated: CASSLEGLAYYEQYF.

About this clonotype itself: The junction departs from the called germline gene at one end, perhaps through a read error. V gene TRBV5-1 combines with J gene TRBJ1-1; the D is unclear. Germline CDR1 reads SGHRS; CDR2 reads YFSETQ. This CDR3 comprises 15 residues. The CDR3 DNA sequence: TGCGCCAGCAGCTTTCTGGGCAGTTTGAACGCTGAAGCTTTCTTT. Amino acids: CASSFLGSLNAEAFF.

This chain uses TRBV20-1 with TRBJ2-7; D perhaps matches TRBD2 (6 bases). The germline V gene has CDR1 DFQATT and CDR2 SNEGSKA (reference sequence). The length of the CDR3 is 12 residues. Trimming cost V 5 bases and J 0 bases, with 8 bases left between them. The CDR3 DNA is TGCAGTGCTGGGGGACTCTCCTACGAGCAGTACTTC. Translation gives CSAGGLSYEQYF.

The rearrangement joins TRBV7-6 to TRBJ2-1; perhaps D is TRBD1 or TRBD2 (5 bases each). The ends were cut back, 3 bases at V and 8 bases at J, with 17 bases in the middle. This CDR3 contains 15 residues. Germline CDR1 reads SGHVS; CDR2 reads FNYEAQ. CDR3 sequence reads: CASSFRGPGIDEQFF. As DNA, the CDR3 is TGTGCCAGCAGCTTCCGGGGCCCAGGGATAGATGAGCAGTTCTTC.

In its sample, this clonotype was seen a few times. The rearrangement joins TRBV20-1 to TRBJ2-7; the D gene is possibly TRBD2 (6 bases). The DNA end is more similar to TRBJ2-5, so the J call may be wrong. The CDR3 length is 15 residues. The germline CDR1 and CDR2 sequences are DFQATT and SNEGSKA (reference sequence). DNA for the CDR3: TGCAGTGCTAGAGATATACGGGAGTGGCGGGAGACCCAGTACTTC. This codes for CSARDIREWRETQYF.

A few counts support this clonotype. The CDR3 loop reads CASSKGTDLQPQHF. DNA of the CDR3: TGTGCCAGCAGCAAGGGGACAGACTTACAGCCCCAGCATTTT. This chain uses TRBV9 with TRBJ1-5, with 7 positions matching TRBD1. Trimming took 4 bases from V and 7 from J; bases not matched to a gene: 8. CDR1 and CDR2 (germline): SGDLS, YYNGEE. CDR3 length: 14 amino acids.

This clonotype was detected only once. The junction and the germline gene differ at one end; a read error may be behind it. The rearrangement links TRBV27 to TRBJ2-3, with TRBD2 matching 8 bases. The germline CDR1 and CDR2 sequences are MNHEY and SMNVEV (reference sequence). This CDR3 is built from 15 residues. The CDR3 loop reads CASSLIGSGADAQYF. The CDR3 DNA reads TGTGCCAGCAGTTTAATCGGTAGCGGGGCAGATGCGCAGTATTTT.

The count of this clonotype is one. The CDR3 sequence is CASSLDRGFKSNTEAFF. Written as DNA, the CDR3 is TGTGCCAGCAGTTTAGACAGGGGATTCAAGTCGAACACTGAAGCTTTCTTT. The chain employs TRBV12-3 or TRBV12-4 and TRBJ1-1; 7 positions match TRBD1. V lost 1 base to trimming and J lost 1 base; unmatched junction nucleotides: 9. This CDR3 spans 17 amino acids.

V is TRBV7-9 and J is TRBJ2-1, with 7 bases aligning to TRBD2. Per the germline V gene, CDR1 is SEHNR and CDR2 is FQNEAQ (reference sequence). Losses at the gene ends were 5 bases for V and 4 bases for J; bases not matched to a gene: 11. This CDR3 region has 16 residues. CDR3 coding DNA: TGTGCCAGCAGCCGGAACAGCGGGGCGGATTACAATGAGCAGTTCTTC. Translating gives CASSRNSGADYNEQFF.

The chain employs TRBV2 and TRBJ1-2, with 7 nucleotides matching TRBD1. The CDR3 sequence is 12 residues long. V was clipped by 11 bases and J by 2 bases; unmatched bases: 5. CDR1 and CDR2 from the germline V gene are SNHLY and FYNNEI. CDR3 sequence: CAGQEENYGYTF. The DNA of the CDR3 is TGTGCCGGACAGGAGGAGAACTATGGCTACACCTTC.

This clonotype was counted ten times or more. The chain carries TRBV20-1 and TRBJ2-3, with 9 bases aligning to TRBD2. The CDR3 extends over 17 amino acids. Germline-derived CDR1 and CDR2 are DFQATT and SNEGSKA (reference sequence). The trim removed 1 base at V and 2 bases at J, leaving 10 bases unmatched. Written as DNA, the CDR3 is TGCAGTGCTAGAGGGCTAGCGGGGATACTAACCACAGATACGCAGTATTTT. This translates into CSARGLAGILTTDTQYF.

DNA of the CDR3: TGTGCCAGCAGTTACTCTTTTAGGGCGGCGGCATTATACAATGAGCAGTTCTTC. It encodes CASSYSFRAAALYNEQFF. The chain is built from TRBV6-5 and TRBJ2-1; D is ambiguous. The CDR3 is made up of 18 amino acids. Germline V CDR1 and CDR2: MNHEY, SVGAGI. V was trimmed by 0 bases and J by 4 bases, leaving 19 bases between them.

This clonotype has only a few counts. Mismatch with germline at one junction end may stem from a read error. V and J are TRBV7-7 and TRBJ2-3; D is unresolved. CDR1 is SSHAT and CDR2 is FNYEAQ in the germline V gene (reference sequence). This CDR3 is built from 15 residues. CDR3 DNA: TGTGCTAGCAGCTTCGGCGTATCTAGCACAGATACGCAGTATTTT. Its translation: CASSFGVSSTDTQYF.

This rearrangement joins TRBV7-9 to TRBJ2-5; D remains unclear. The germline CDR1 and CDR2 sequences are SEHNR and FQNEAQ (reference sequence). Trimming stripped 5 bases from V and 0 bases from J, with 16 bases between. This CDR3 region has 16 residues. The CDR3 region has the DNA TGTGCCAGCAGCCCATCGAGTACAAAGGACCAAGAGACCCAGTACTTC. It yields the protein CASSPSSTKDQETQYF.

The rearrangement links TRBV5-1 to TRBJ1-4; TRBD1 is a possible D gene (5 bases). V lost 4 bases to trimming and J lost 8 bases, with 15 bases between them. CDR3 size: 14 residues. Germline loops: CDR1 SGHRS, CDR2 YFSETQ. For the CDR3, the DNA is TGCGCCAGCAGCGAGGGACTAAGAAAGGAAAAACTGTTTTTT. Its protein product is CASSEGLRKEKLFF.

The V gene is TRBV29-1, the J gene TRBJ1-2; D is unresolved. V was cut by 2 bases and J by 7 bases, with 11 bases left in between. The V gene's germline CDR1 is SQVTM and CDR2 ANQGSEA. This CDR3 is 12 amino acids long. The CDR3 DNA reads TGCAGCGTTGAACCGGAGGGCTCTGGCTACACCTTC. Its translation is CSVEPEGSGYTF. Combining the CDR3 with reference TRBV29-1 and TRBJ1-2 gives the whole variable domain SAVISQKPSRDICQRGTSLTIQCQVDSQVTMMFWYRQQPGQSLTLIATANQGSEATYESGFVIDKFPISRPNLTFSTLTVSNMSPEDSSIYLCSVEPEGSGYTFGSGTRLTVV.

This clonotype was observed a few times. The chain has TRBV12-3 or TRBV12-4 and TRBJ2-3, with D uncertain. This CDR3 spans 16 amino acids. V was pared by 3 bases and J by 1 base, with 14 bases between. The chain's CDR3 is CASSFGVARGTDTQYF. The CDR3 bases are TGTGCCAGCAGTTTTGGCGTCGCGAGAGGCACAGATACGCAGTATTTT.

The chain uses TRBV30 and TRBJ1-2, with a tentative D call TRBD1 (5 bases). CDR1 GTSNPN and CDR2 SVGIG come from the germline V gene (reference sequence). Trimming took 2 bases from V and 8 from J, leaving 12 bases between them. The CDR3 is 12 amino acids. CDR3 DNA: TGTGCCTGGAGTTCAGGGTTGAACGGCTACACCTTC. It translates to CAWSSGLNGYTF.

The chain combines TRBV2 with TRBJ2-4; 8 bases are shared with TRBD2. TRBJ2-7 explains the end of the DNA better; the J call may be wrong. The length of the CDR3 is 13 residues. CDR1 and CDR2 from the germline V gene are SNHLY and FYNNEI. The CDR3 DNA reads TGTGCCAGCAGAGCGGGAGCTGCGTACGAGCAGTACTTC. Amino acids: CASRAGAAYEQYF.

The genes are TRBV10-3 and TRBJ2-2; TRBD2 aligns across 7 bases. CDR3 length: 12 residues. V lost 8 bases and J lost 7; bases outside the gene matches: 4. CDR1 is ENHRY and CDR2 is SYGVKD in the germline V gene. Here the CDR3 reads CAIGGVLGELFF. The DNA for the CDR3 is TGTGCCATCGGGGGGGTCCTCGGGGAGCTGTTTTTT.

This clonotype was recorded once. The chain employs TRBV20-1 and TRBJ2-1, with 9 bases fitting TRBD1. In germline, CDR1 is DFQATT, CDR2 SNEGSKA (reference sequence). The CDR3 totals 14 residues. The trim removed 5 bases at V and 2 bases at J, leaving 4 bases unmatched. The CDR3 loop reads CSAWDRDTYNEQFF. The CDR3 bases are TGCAGTGCTTGGGACAGGGACACCTACAATGAGCAGTTCTTC.